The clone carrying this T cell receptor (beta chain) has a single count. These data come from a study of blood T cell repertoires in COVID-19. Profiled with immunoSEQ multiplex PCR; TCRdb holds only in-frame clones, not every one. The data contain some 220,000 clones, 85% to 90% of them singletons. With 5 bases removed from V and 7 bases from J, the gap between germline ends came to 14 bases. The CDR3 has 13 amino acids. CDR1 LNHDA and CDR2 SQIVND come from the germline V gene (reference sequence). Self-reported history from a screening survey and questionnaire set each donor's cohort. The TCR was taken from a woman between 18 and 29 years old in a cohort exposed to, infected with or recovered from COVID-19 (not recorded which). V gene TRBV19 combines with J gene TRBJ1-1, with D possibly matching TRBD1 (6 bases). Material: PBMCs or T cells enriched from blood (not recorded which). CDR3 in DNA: TGTGCCAGTAGTTCACAAGGACAGTATGAAGCTTTCTTT. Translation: CASSSQGQYEAFF. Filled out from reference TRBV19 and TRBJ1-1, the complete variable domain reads DGGITQSPKYLFRKEGQNVTLSCEQNLNHDAMYWYRQDPGQGLRLIYYSQIVNDFQKGDIAEGYSVSREKKESFPLTVTSAQKNPTAFYLCASSSQGQYEAFFGQGTRLTVV.